This T cell receptor (beta chain) was identified in a study of response to subunit inactivated influenza vaccine (dated by TCRdb to the late 2010s). In the study overall: The study used deep quantitative T cell receptor repertoire profiling to track responses to a trivalent subunit inactivated influenza vaccine. What the study reported, not specific to this receptor: The authors proposed that each seasonal influenza vaccination may bring in only a limited number of new T cells.

From the germline V gene, CDR1 is SGHRS and CDR2 is YFSETQ. The CDR3 covers 14 residues, taking in both the cysteine and the phenylalanine. Here the CDR3 DNA is all that survives: 42 bases in frame from base 1. V loses 0 bases, J loses 2 bases, and the germline ends lie 9 bases apart. This clonotype was counted at least ten times. Which antigen it targets is not known. Base qualities were left out, and no much larger clone turns up one base away. Libraries were constructed by RT-PCR. The listed sequencing device is Illumina HiSeq 2500. TCRdb ran its own pipeline on the public reads, namely fastp trimming at Q25 and MiXCR clone calling, and kept in-frame beta chains. Rows are combined by CDR3 protein, so each entry shows the most common genes and DNA. For this sample there are 560,000 or so distinct CDR3 sequences; about 7.6% appear just once. Roughly 13% of the sample lies in the top ten.

The sequences come from PBMCs from blood, collected roughly 24 months after vaccination. The rearrangement joined TRBV5-1 to TRBJ2-7; TRBD1 is a weak D gene call, 6 bases matching. The sequence was obtained from a man between 50 and 75 years old who received an inactivated influenza vaccine. Donor details come from another sample of the same person, matched by shared clones. The DNA reads TGCGCCAGCAGCTTGGCTGGGACACCCTACGAGCAGTACTTC. It codes for CASSLAGTPYEQYF.